The source of this T cell receptor beta chain is a study of blood T cell repertoires in COVID-19. Study in general: COVID-19 samples from acute and convalescent phases originated in the United States, Italy and Spain. Sources were T cells, B-cell-depleted T cells, or PBMCs; the material itself was cDNA or gDNA.

Original analysis: Estimated nucleated cell counts came from reference gene primer amplification. The repertoire was sequenced with immunoSEQ multiplex PCR; TCRdb's copy has only in-frame clones and lacks some. V and J calls and clone size are as listed in that table; D and trimming were resolved from the DNA. The repertoire holds around 99,000 clones, with about nine tenths as singletons. Trimming took 5 bases from V and 1 from J; bases not matched to a gene: 2. CDR3 length: 14 amino acids. Per germline, CDR1 MNHNY and CDR2 SVGAGI (reference sequence). This clone appeared a single time. This receptor was obtained from a man aged 50 to 60 with acute or convalescent COVID-19. V usage is TRBV6-6 and J usage is TRBJ1-2, with 9 bases that match TRBD1. The sequenced material came from peripheral blood. CDR3: CASSQTGGNYGYTF. The CDR3 DNA sequence: TGTGCCAGCAGTCAGACAGGGGGTAACTATGGCTACACCTTC.